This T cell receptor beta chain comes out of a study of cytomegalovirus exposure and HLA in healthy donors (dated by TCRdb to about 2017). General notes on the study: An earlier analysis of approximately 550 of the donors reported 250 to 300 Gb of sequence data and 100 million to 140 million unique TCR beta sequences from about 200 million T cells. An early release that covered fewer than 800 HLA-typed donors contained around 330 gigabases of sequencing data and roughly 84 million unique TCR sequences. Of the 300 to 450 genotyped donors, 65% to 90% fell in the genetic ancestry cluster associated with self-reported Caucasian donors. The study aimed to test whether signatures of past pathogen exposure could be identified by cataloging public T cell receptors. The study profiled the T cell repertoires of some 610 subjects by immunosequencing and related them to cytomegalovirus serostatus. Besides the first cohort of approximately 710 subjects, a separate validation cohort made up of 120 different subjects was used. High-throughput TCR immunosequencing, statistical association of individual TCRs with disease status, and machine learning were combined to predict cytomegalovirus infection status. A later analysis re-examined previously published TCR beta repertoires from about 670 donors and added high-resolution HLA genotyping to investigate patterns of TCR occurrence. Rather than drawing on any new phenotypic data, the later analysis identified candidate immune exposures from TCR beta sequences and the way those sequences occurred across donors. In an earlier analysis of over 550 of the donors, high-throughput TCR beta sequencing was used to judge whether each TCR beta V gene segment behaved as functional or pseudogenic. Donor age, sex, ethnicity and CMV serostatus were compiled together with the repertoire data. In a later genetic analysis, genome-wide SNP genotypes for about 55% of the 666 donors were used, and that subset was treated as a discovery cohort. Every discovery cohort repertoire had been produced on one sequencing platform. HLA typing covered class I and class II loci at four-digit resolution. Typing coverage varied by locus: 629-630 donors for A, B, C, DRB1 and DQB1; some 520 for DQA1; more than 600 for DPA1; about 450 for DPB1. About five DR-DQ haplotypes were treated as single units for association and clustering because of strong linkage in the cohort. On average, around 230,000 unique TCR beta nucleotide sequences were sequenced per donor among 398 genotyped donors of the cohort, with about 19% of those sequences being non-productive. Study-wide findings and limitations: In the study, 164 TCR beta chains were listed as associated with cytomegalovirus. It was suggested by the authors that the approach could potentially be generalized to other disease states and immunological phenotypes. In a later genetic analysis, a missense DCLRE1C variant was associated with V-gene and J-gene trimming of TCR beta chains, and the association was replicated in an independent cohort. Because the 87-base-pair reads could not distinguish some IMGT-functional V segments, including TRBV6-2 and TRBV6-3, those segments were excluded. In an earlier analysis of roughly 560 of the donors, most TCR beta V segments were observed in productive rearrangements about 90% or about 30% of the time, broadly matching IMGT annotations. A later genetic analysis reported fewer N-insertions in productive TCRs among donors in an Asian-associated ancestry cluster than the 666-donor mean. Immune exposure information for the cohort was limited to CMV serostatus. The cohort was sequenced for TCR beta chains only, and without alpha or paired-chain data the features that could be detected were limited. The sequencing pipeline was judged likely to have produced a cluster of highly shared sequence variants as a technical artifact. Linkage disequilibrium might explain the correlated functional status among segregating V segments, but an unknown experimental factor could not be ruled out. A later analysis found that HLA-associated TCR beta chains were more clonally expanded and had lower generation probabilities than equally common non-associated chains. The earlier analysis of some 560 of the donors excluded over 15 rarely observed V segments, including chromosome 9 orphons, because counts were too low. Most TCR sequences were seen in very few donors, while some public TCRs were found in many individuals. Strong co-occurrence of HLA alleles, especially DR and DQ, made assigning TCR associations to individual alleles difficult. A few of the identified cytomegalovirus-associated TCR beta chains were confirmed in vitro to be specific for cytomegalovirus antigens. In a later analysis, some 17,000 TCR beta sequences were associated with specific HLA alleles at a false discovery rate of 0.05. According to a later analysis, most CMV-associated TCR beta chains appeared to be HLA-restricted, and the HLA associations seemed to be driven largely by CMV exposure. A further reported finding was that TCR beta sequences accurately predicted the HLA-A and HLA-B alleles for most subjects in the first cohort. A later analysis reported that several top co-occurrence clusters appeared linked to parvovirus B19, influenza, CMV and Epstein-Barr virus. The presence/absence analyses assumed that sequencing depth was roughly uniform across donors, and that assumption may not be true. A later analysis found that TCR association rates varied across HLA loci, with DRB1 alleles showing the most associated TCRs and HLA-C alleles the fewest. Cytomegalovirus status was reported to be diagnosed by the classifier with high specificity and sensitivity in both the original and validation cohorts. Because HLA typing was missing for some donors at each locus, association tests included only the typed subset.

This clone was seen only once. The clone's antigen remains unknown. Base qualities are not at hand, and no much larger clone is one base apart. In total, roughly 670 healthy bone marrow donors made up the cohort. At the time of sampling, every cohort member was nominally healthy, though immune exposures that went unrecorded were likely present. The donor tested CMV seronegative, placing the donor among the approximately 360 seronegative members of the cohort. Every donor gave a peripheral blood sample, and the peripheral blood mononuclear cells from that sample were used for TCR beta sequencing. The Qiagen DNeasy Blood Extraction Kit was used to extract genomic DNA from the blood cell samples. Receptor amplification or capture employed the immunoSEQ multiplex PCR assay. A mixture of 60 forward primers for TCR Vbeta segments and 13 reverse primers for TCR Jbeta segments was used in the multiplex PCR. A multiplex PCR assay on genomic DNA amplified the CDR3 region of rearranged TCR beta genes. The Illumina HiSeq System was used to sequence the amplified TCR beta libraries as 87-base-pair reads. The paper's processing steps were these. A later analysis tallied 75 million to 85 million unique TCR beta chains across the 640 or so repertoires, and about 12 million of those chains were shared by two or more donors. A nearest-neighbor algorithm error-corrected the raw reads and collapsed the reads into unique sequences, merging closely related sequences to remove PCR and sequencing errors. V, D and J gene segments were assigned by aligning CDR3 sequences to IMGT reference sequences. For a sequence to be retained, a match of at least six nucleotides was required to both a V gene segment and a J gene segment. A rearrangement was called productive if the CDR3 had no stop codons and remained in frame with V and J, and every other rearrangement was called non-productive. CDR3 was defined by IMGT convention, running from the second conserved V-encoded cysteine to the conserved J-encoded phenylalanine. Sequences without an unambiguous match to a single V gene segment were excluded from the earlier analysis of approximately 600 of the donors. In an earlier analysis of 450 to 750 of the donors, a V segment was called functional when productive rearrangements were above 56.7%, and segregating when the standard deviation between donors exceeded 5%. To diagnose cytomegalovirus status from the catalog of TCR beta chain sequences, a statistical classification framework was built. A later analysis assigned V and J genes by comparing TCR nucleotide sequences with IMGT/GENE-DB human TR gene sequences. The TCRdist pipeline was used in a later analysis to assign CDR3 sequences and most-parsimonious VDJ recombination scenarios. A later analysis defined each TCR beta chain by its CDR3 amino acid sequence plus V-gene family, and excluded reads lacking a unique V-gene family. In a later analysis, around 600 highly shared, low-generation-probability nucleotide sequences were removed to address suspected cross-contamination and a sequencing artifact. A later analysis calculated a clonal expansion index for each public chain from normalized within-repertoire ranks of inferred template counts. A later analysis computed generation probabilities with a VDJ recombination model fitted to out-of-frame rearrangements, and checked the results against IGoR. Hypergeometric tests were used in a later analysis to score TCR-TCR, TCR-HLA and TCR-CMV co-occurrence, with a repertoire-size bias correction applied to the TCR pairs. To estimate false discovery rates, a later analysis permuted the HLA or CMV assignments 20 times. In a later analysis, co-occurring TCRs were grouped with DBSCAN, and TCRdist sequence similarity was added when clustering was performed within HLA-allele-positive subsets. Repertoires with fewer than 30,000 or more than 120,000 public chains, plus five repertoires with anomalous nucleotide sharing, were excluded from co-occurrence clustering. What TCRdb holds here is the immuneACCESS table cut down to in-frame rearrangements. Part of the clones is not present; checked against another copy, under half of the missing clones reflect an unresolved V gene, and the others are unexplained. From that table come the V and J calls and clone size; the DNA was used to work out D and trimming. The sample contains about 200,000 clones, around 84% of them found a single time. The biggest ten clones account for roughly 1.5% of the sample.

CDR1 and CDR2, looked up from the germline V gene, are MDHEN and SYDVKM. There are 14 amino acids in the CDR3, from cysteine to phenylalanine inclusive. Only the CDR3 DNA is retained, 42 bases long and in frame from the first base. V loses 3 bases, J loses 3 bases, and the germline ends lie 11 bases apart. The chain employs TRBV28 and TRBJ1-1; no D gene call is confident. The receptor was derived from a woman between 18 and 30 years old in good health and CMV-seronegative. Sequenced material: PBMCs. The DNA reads TGTGCCAGCAGTTTCCAGGAATCCTACACTGAAGCTTTCTTT. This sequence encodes CASSFQESYTEAFF.